Listed below are T cell receptor beta chains from one sample, sequenced in a study of blood T cell repertoires in COVID-19. Libraries were prepared by immunoSEQ multiplex PCR; TCRdb keeps only in-frame clonotypes and omits some of them. The sample has about 24,000 clones; roughly 72% are singletons. The material sequenced was peripheral blood. The origin of the receptors is a woman aged 80 or over with acute or convalescent COVID-19. Each CDR3 is given with its conserved first and last residue. D genes are given only for firm matches. Only some rows state a clone size, as once, few, many or a class for expanded clones.

length: 13
D: TRBD1
J: TRBJ1-1
size: few
V: TRBV18
CDR3: CATQGQANTEAFF
DNA: TGTGCCACCCAAGGACAGGCTAATACTGAAGCTTTCTTT

length: 14
D: .
J: TRBJ1-2
size: .
V: TRBV3-1/TRBV3-2
CDR3: CASSQEVTGYGYTF
DNA: TGTGCCAGCAGCCAAGAGGTGACAGGCTATGGCTACACCTTC

length: 19
D: TRBD2
J: TRBJ2-5
size: .
V: TRBV3-1/TRBV3-2
CDR3: CASSQDRLAGGGPQETQYF
DNA: TGTGCCAGCAGCCAAGATAGACTAGCGGGAGGGGGACCACAAGAGACCCAGTACTTC

length: 14
D: .
J: TRBJ2-1
size: .
V: TRBV6-5
CDR3: CASSTTGTNNEQFF
DNA: TGTGCCAGCAGTACAACCGGGACAAACAATGAGCAGTTCTTC

length: 14
D: TRBD1
J: TRBJ1-4
size: .
V: TRBV5-1
CDR3: CASLGKTGGEKLFF
DNA: TGCGCCAGCCTTGGGAAGACAGGGGGCGAAAAACTGTTTTTT

length: 12
D: .
J: TRBJ1-2
size: .
V: TRBV28
CDR3: CASSLNRYGYTF
DNA: TGTGCCAGCAGTTTGAATAGATATGGCTACACCTTC

length: 16
D: TRBD2
J: TRBJ2-1
size: .
V: TRBV28
CDR3: CASSHSSGGNYNEQFF
DNA: TGTGCCAGCAGCCATAGTAGCGGGGGTAACTACAATGAGCAGTTCTTC

length: 13
D: .
J: TRBJ1-4
size: once
V: TRBV12-3/TRBV12-4
CDR3: CASSLQGGEKLFF
DNA: TGTGCCAGCAGTTTACAGGGAGGGGAAAAACTGTTTTTT

length: 15
D: TRBD2
J: TRBJ2-7
size: .
V: TRBV18
CDR3: CASSPPSGTRNEQYF
DNA: TGTGCCAGCTCACCACCCAGCGGGACGCGCAACGAGCAGTACTTC

length: 13
D: .
J: TRBJ1-5
size: .
V: TRBV12-3/TRBV12-4
CDR3: CASRGGSGQPQHF
DNA: TGTGCCAGCAGGGGGGGAAGCGGTCAGCCCCAGCATTTT

length: 14
D: .
J: TRBJ2-7
size: .
V: TRBV6-5
CDR3: CARDFRERWVEQYF
DNA: TGTGCCAGAGATTTCCGGGAGAGGTGGGTCGAGCAGTACTTC

length: 15
D: TRBD1
J: TRBJ2-5
size: .
V: TRBV12-5
CDR3: CASGLGQGKGETQYF
DNA: TGTGCTAGTGGTTTGGGACAGGGGAAGGGGGAGACCCAGTACTTC

length: 16
D: .
J: TRBJ2-5
size: .
V: TRBV6-2/TRBV6-3
CDR3: CASSYSKGLVGETQYF
DNA: TGTGCCAGCAGTTACTCGAAGGGGCTTGTGGGGGAGACCCAGTACTTC

length: 16
D: TRBD2
J: TRBJ2-1
size: .
V: TRBV7-9
CDR3: CASSPEVAGTYNEQFF
DNA: TGTGCCAGCAGTCCAGAGGTAGCGGGAACCTACAATGAGCAGTTCTTC

length: 14
D: .
J: TRBJ2-5
size: .
V: TRBV5-4
CDR3: CASSDGQVQETQYF
DNA: TGTGCCAGCAGCGACGGACAAGTCCAAGAGACCCAGTACTTC

length: 16
D: .
J: TRBJ1-1
size: .
V: TRBV13
CDR3: CASSLGLNGARSEAFF
DNA: TGTGCCAGCAGCTTAGGCCTAAATGGGGCGCGCTCTGAAGCTTTCTTT

length: 13
D: .
J: TRBJ2-5
size: .
V: TRBV11-2
CDR3: CASSPSGSQTQYF
DNA: TGTGCCAGCTCTCCGTCGGGGTCGCAGACCCAGTACTTC

length: 14
D: TRBD1
J: TRBJ1-2
size: .
V: TRBV11-2
CDR3: CASSPGQEYGSYTF
DNA: TGTGCCAGCAGCCCGGGACAGGAGTATGGTAGCTACACCTTC

length: 18
D: .
J: TRBJ1-2
size: once
V: TRBV4-1
CDR3: CASSQERGIETPNYGYTF
DNA: TGCGCCAGCAGCCAAGAGAGGGGGATCGAGACACCGAACTATGGCTACACCTTC

length: 14
D: .
J: TRBJ2-5
size: .
V: TRBV9
CDR3: CASSVVDYSSSQYF
DNA: TGTGCCAGCAGCGTAGTGGACTACTCATCGTCCCAGTACTTC

length: 16
D: TRBD1
J: TRBJ2-2
size: .
V: TRBV4-1
CDR3: CASSQGTGTNTGELFF
DNA: TGCGCCAGCAGCCAAGGGACAGGGACCAACACCGGGGAGCTGTTTTTT

length: 17
D: TRBD2
J: TRBJ2-7
size: few
V: TRBV13
CDR3: CASSLEGTSGRRAEQYF
DNA: TGTGCCAGCAGCTTAGAAGGGACTAGCGGGAGAAGGGCCGAGCAGTACTTC

length: 14
D: TRBD2
J: TRBJ2-3
size: .
V: TRBV5-4
CDR3: CASSPTSDTDTQYF
DNA: TGTGCCAGCAGCCCGACTAGCGACACAGATACGCAGTATTTT

length: 16
D: TRBD2
J: TRBJ2-1
size: .
V: TRBV11-3
CDR3: CASSLGSSGGYNEQFF
DNA: TGTGCCAGCAGCTTAGGGTCTAGCGGGGGGTACAATGAGCAGTTCTTC

length: 15
D: TRBD1
J: TRBJ1-2
size: medium-sized
V: TRBV2
CDR3: CASSDPGRGLYGYTF
DNA: TGTGCCAGCAGTGACCCCGGCAGGGGGCTCTATGGCTACACCTTC

length: 17
D: .
J: TRBJ2-7
size: .
V: TRBV5-1
CDR3: CASSPGLSTGRVYEQYF
DNA: TGCGCCAGCAGCCCAGGTCTATCCACAGGGCGAGTTTACGAGCAGTACTTC

length: 15
D: TRBD1
J: TRBJ1-1
size: .
V: TRBV11-2
CDR3: CASRLTGGEGTEAFF
DNA: TGTGCCAGCAGACTGACAGGGGGCGAAGGTACTGAAGCTTTCTTT

length: 14
D: .
J: TRBJ1-2
size: .
V: TRBV28
CDR3: CASSLSQINYGYTF
DNA: TGTGCCAGCAGTTTATCACAGATTAACTATGGCTACACCTTC

length: 15
D: .
J: TRBJ1-2
size: .
V: TRBV7-2
CDR3: CASSFTGQFNYGYTF
DNA: TGTGCCAGCAGTTTTACCGGACAGTTTAACTATGGCTACACCTTC

length: 15
D: TRBD1
J: TRBJ2-2
size: few
V: TRBV7-6
CDR3: CASSSRGRLTGELFF
DNA: TGTGCCAGCAGCTCCAGGGGGCGCCTCACCGGGGAGCTGTTTTTT

length: 15
D: .
J: TRBJ1-3
size: .
V: TRBV6-1
CDR3: CASINQGISGNTIYF
DNA: TGTGCCAGCATCAATCAGGGTATCTCTGGAAACACCATATATTTT

length: 16
D: TRBD2
J: TRBJ2-3
size: .
V: TRBV6-6
CDR3: CASSYRRRGATDTQYF
DNA: TGTGCCAGCAGTTACCGACGGCGGGGGGCGACAGATACGCAGTATTTT

length: 15
D: TRBD1
J: TRBJ1-2
size: .
V: TRBV18
CDR3: CASSPRAGTAYGYTF
DNA: TGTGCCAGCTCACCAAGGGCCGGGACAGCCTATGGCTACACCTTC

length: 16
D: TRBD2
J: TRBJ2-3
size: .
V: TRBV11-3
CDR3: CASSPGLAEYTDTQYF
DNA: TGTGCCAGCAGCCCCGGACTAGCGGAATACACAGATACGCAGTATTTT

length: 15
D: TRBD2
J: TRBJ2-3
size: .
V: TRBV18
CDR3: CASSTLAGAGDTQYF
DNA: TGTGCCAGCTCAACTTTAGCGGGAGCGGGAGATACGCAGTATTTT